The subject of this entry is one T cell receptor beta chain. Its antigen is not identified. Deletions cut 3 bases from V and 4 bases from J, with 16 bases between. The CDR3 covers 15 residues. Germline CDR1 SQVTM, CDR2 ANQGSEA. The data were obtained in a study of cytomegalovirus exposure and HLA in healthy donors. Findings of the study overall: A few V segments could not be told apart, such as TRBV6-2 and TRBV6-3, and were left out.

The study ran its PCR with 60 Vbeta and 13 Jbeta primers. Assay: immunoSEQ multiplex PCR; the TCRdb copy retains only in-frame clones and omits some. The profile shows about 170,000 clones, roughly 80% of them singletons. The TCR originated in a boy between 2 and 15 years old in good health and CMV-seronegative. Sequencing used PBMCs. The chain joins TRBV29-1 to TRBJ2-1, with D maybe TRBD2 (7 bases). The DNA for the CDR3 is TGCAGCGTTGACGGGGGGCGGGAGTCATACAATGAGCAGTTCTTC. It yields the protein CSVDGGRESYNEQFF.